Below are 2 T cell receptor beta chains sequenced from a single sample in a study of cytomegalovirus exposure and HLA in healthy donors. Here immunoSEQ multiplex PCR was the method, and the copy in TCRdb shows in-frame clones only, minus some. The sample holds some 240,000 clones, over 75% seen once. The sample consisted of PBMCs. These receptors were taken from a woman aged 18-30 years in good health and CMV-seropositive.

This clone is a singleton in its sample. The chain employs TRBV5-1 and TRBJ2-7; 14 nucleotides agree with TRBD2. V was pared by 4 bases and J by 3 bases, with 6 bases of the junction left unmatched. CDR1 SGHRS and CDR2 YFSETQ come from the germline V gene. The CDR3 sequence is 16 residues long. Written as DNA, the CDR3 is TGCGCCAGCAGCCTCCAAGGACTAGCGGGAGGCTACGAGCAGTACTTC. Amino acid sequence: CASSLQGLAGGYEQYF.

This chain connects TRBV11-1 to TRBJ2-3, with D possibly being TRBD2 (6 bases). The V and J ends lost 3 bases and 2 bases respectively, with 6 bases between them. Germline values: CDR1 SGHAT, CDR2 FQDESV (reference sequence). CDR3 length: 13 residues. Here the CDR3 DNA reads TGTGCCAGCAGCTTGGGACTCACAGATACGCAGTATTTT. It encodes CASSLGLTDTQYF.